These 8 T cell receptor beta chains share one sample of origin, sequenced in a study of T cells in Graves' hyperthyroidism and ophthalmopathy. Template material for amplifying TCR beta CDR3 regions consisted of RNA transcripts. An initial round of RT-PCR targeting the TCR CDR3 relied on the HTBI primer set. TCRdb re-derived calls from the multiplex PCR reads in MiXCR, one entry per CDR3 protein. The sample lists 450,000 to 550,000 distinct CDR3 sequences, around 22% seen once, with 10% to 12% in the top ten. Specimen: blood. The receptor source for this set is a woman younger than 45 with Graves' ophthalmopathy.

The chain has TRBV12-3 or TRBV12-4 and TRBJ2-5, with a weak D call TRBD2 (5 bases). There are 13 residues in the CDR3. The germline V and J ends were trimmed by 8 bases and 1 base, with 11 bases remaining between them. CDR3 DNA sequence: TGTGCCAGCGAGGTCCGGGGCCAAGAGACCCAGTACTTC. It codes for CASEVRGQETQYF.

In this sample, this clonotype turned up many times. The genes are TRBV20-1 and TRBJ2-5; 12 bases line up with TRBD2. The CDR3 runs to 13 residues. The germline gives CDR1 DFQATT, CDR2 SNEGSKA (reference sequence). After removal of 6 bases from V and 5 bases from J, the junction contained 4 bases not matched to a gene. CDR3 region: CSALAGGPETQYF. The CDR3 DNA reads as TGCAGTGCCCTAGCGGGGGGGCCCGAGACCCAGTACTTC.

This clonotype was counted ten times or more. The chain combines TRBV6-5 with TRBJ1-1; no definite D call. This CDR3 has 14 residues. Germline loops: CDR1 MNHEY, CDR2 SVGAGI. Trimming removed 0 bases from V and 6 bases from J, with 11 bases in between. The CDR3 DNA reads as TGTGCCAGCAGTTACTCGGCATTGGCGCCTGAAGCTTTCTTT. As protein: CASSYSALAPEAFF.

The chain uses TRBV19 and TRBJ1-5, with D uncertain. There are 16 residues in the CDR3. The germline gives CDR1 LNHDA, CDR2 SQIVND (reference sequence). Trimming cost V 5 bases and J 3 bases, with 17 bases left between them. This CDR3 is CASSLGDRGFNQPQHF. The DNA of the CDR3 is TGTGCCAGTAGTCTCGGGGATAGAGGGTTCAATCAGCCCCAGCATTTT.

This clonotype showed up just once. The V and J genes are TRBV20-1 and TRBJ1-1, with D perhaps TRBD1 (6 bases). Trimming took off 0 bases at V and 3 bases at J, with 14 bases between the two ends. The CDR3 loop spans 15 amino acids. Looked up from germline, CDR1 is DFQATT and CDR2 is SNEGSKA (reference sequence). The CDR3 reads CSARDQGRQDTEAFF. CDR3 coding DNA: TGCAGTGCTAGAGATCAGGGCAGACAGGACACTGAAGCTTTCTTT.

This clonotype was detected ten times or more. The gene calls are TRBV28 and TRBJ2-7; the D gene is possibly TRBD1 (6 bases). Looked up from germline, CDR1 is MDHEN and CDR2 is SYDVKM. V was trimmed by 7 bases and J by 6 bases, leaving 13 bases between them. The CDR3 extends over 12 amino acids. CDR3 DNA sequence: TGTGCCAGCACCGGACAGTTTATCGAGCAGTACTTC. It is translated as CASTGQFIEQYF.

This clonotype has only a few counts. The J gene is TRBJ1-4, the V gene TRBV7-2; 9 nucleotides align to TRBD1. V shed 5 bases, J shed 8 bases, and the junction held 6 bases outside the gene matches. This CDR3 comprises 14 residues. Germline V lookup: CDR1 SGHTA, CDR2 FQGNSA. CDR3 DNA: TGTGCCAGCAGCCCAAGGACAGGGGAAGAAAAACTGTTTTTT. It yields the protein CASSPRTGEEKLFF.

This rearrangement joins TRBV20-1 to TRBJ1-1; weak D call: TRBD1 (5 bases). CDR1 DFQATT and CDR2 SNEGSKA come from the germline V gene (reference sequence). The CDR3 runs to 13 residues. V lost 5 bases and J 3 bases, leaving 13 bases between the germline ends. The CDR3 nucleotides read TGCAGTGCTGGGGGGGATACTGACACTGAAGCTTTCTTT. Its protein is CSAGGDTDTEAFF.